Each of the 7 T cell receptor beta chains below was sequenced from the same sample in a study of human T cells and chemical hapten exposure. Time point specified: pre-sensitization, week 0. Treatment in this sample: therapeutic diphenylcyclopropenone sensitization with weekly scalp DPC. Via MiXCR, TCRdb re-called the RACE reads, giving one row per CDR3 protein. The data show more than 300,000 distinct CDR3 sequences, with 4.5% to 7% seen just once and 7% to 10% held by the top ten. The sequencing here drew on whole blood, taken in connection with sensitization to the hapten diphenylcyclopropenone (DPC). The source of these receptors is a woman aged 18-35 years with alopecia areata. Some clones in this sample may be carry-over from other donors' samples.

This clonotype was observed a handful of times. This sequence joins TRBV12-3 or TRBV12-4 and TRBJ1-2; D unresolved. Trimming took off 1 base at V and 8 bases at J, with 14 bases between the two ends. CDR3 size: 14 residues. CDR3 nucleotides: TGTGCCAGCAGTTTAGGGGCTGGGAGTAGGGGCTACACCTTC. Encoded protein: CASSLGAGSRGYTF.

There are many counts of this clonotype. The CDR3 DNA follows: TGCAGTGCAAGGCGTAGCGGGGGGGCCTCGGATACGCAGTATTTT. Its protein is CSARRSGGASDTQYF. This rearrangement joins TRBV20-1 to TRBJ2-3; 11 nucleotides match TRBD2. This CDR3 contains 15 residues. The ends lost 6 bases at V and 6 bases at J; junction bases unmatched: 11. Germline V CDR1 and CDR2: DFQATT, SNEGSKA (reference sequence).

This clonotype was seen a handful of times. V usage is TRBV6-5 and J usage is TRBJ1-1; TRBD1 aligns across 9 bases. The CDR3 is 16 amino acids. V trimming: 6 bases; J trimming: 1 base; junction bases outside the gene matches: 9. Germline-derived CDR1 and CDR2 are MNHEY and SVGAGI. Here the CDR3 reads CASRLQGAVGNTEAFF. For the CDR3, the DNA is TGTGCCAGCAGGTTACAGGGGGCAGTAGGGAACACTGAAGCTTTCTTT.

This clonotype was found many times. The rearrangement joins TRBV2 to TRBJ1-5; TRBD1 matches at 10 bases. Per the germline V gene, CDR1 is SNHLY and CDR2 is FYNNEI. This CDR3 region has 16 residues. The V and J ends lost 3 bases and 2 bases, in that order; junction bases with no gene match: 4. The CDR3 sequence is CASSERGTGGNQPQHF. The DNA for the CDR3 is TGTGCCAGCAGTGAGAGAGGGACAGGGGGCAATCAGCCCCAGCATTTT.

This clonotype showed up many times. The V and J genes are TRBV3-1 and TRBJ2-7; tentatively, D is TRBD1 (6 bases). V lost 1 base to trimming and J lost 0 bases, with 13 bases between them. This CDR3 is 16 amino acids long. From germline, CDR1 is LGHDT and CDR2 YNNKEL (reference sequence). The CDR3 coding sequence is TGTGCCAGCAGCCAAGCGGACAGACAGAGCTCCTACGAGCAGTACTTC. Protein sequence: CASSQADRQSSYEQYF.

The genes are TRBV5-1 and TRBJ1-6; perhaps TRBD1 as D (5 bases). Germline-derived CDR1 and CDR2 are SGHRS and YFSETQ. The CDR3 is 14 residues long. Trimming removed 6 bases from V and 4 bases from J, with 11 bases in between. CDR3 coding DNA: TGCGCCAGCAACCTAGGGGTGTATAATTCACCCCTCCACTTT. Amino acids: CASNLGVYNSPLHF.

The rearrangement joins TRBV6-2 or TRBV6-3 to TRBJ2-5, with 8 bases lining up with TRBD2. Per the germline V gene, CDR1 is MNHEY and CDR2 is SVGEGT. CDR3 length: 15 amino acids. V lost 2 bases and J lost 4; bases outside the gene matches: 6. The CDR3 DNA follows: TGTGCCAGCAGTTACCACGGGGGGGCCGTAGAGACCCAGTACTTC. It yields the protein CASSYHGGAVETQYF.